These 17 T cell receptor beta chains came from one sample sequenced in a study of blood T cell repertoires in COVID-19. Libraries were prepared by immunoSEQ multiplex PCR; TCRdb keeps only in-frame clonotypes and omits some of them. The sample includes about 360,000 clones, roughly 86% of them seen just once. Material for sequencing was PBMCs or T cells enriched from blood (not recorded which). The receptors were sampled from a woman in her thirties or forties with acute COVID-19.

The rearrangement links TRBV7-2 to TRBJ2-7; D possibly corresponds to TRBD2 (5 bases). The length of the CDR3 is 13 residues. Germline lookup yields CDR1 SGHTA and CDR2 FQGNSA. Trimming took 4 bases from V and 3 from J, leaving 10 bases between them. CDR3: CASSSRGNYEQYF. CDR3 sequence (DNA): TGTGCCAGCAGCTCACGGGGAAACTACGAGCAGTACTTC.

This chain joins TRBV6-5 and TRBJ1-5; D is ambiguous. The CDR3 contains 13 residues. V lost 6 bases to trimming and J lost 2 bases, with 8 bases between them. Germline loops: CDR1 MNHEY, CDR2 SVGAGI. For the CDR3, the DNA is TGTGCCAGCAGAATTTCTGGCAATCAGCCCCAGCATTTT. Amino acid sequence: CASRISGNQPQHF.

The sample holds one count of this clone. The chain joins TRBV11-3 to TRBJ2-3; 10 positions match TRBD1. CDR3 length: 15 amino acids. CDR1 is SGHNT, CDR2 YENEEA, per germline. The J segment lost 3 bases and the V segment lost 5 bases, leaving 5 bases of the junction unmatched. CDR3 DNA: TGTGCCAGCAGCGGGGACAGGGGCTATACAGATACGCAGTATTTT. Its translation is CASSGDRGYTDTQYF.

This clone showed up just a few times. The rearrangement links TRBV11-3 to TRBJ2-5, with 12 bases matching TRBD2. The CDR3 spans 15 residues. The germline CDR1 and CDR2 sequences are SGHNT and YENEEA. V lost 5 bases and J lost 5; bases outside the gene matches: 6. Here the CDR3 DNA reads TGTGCCAGCAGCCAAACTAGCGGGAGGTGGGAGACCCAGTACTTC. This sequence encodes CASSQTSGRWETQYF.

CDR3 in amino acids: CASSFGPTNVLTF. CDR3 nucleotide sequence: TGTGCCAGCAGTTTTGGCCCCACCAACGTCCTGACTTTC. V is TRBV27 and J is TRBJ2-6; D gene ambiguous. The V end was cut by 3 bases, the J end by 8 bases, with 8 bases between. From germline, CDR1 is MNHEY and CDR2 SMNVEV (reference sequence). The CDR3 sequence is 13 residues long.

This rearrangement joins TRBV29-1 to TRBJ1-3; 9 bases fit TRBD1. The ends lost 7 bases at V and 4 bases at J; junction bases unmatched: 5. The CDR3 is 13 residues long. Germline CDR1 is SQVTM and CDR2 is ANQGSEA. Here the CDR3 DNA reads TGCAGCGCTGTCGGGACAGGGGGAAACACCATATATTTT. Amino acids: CSAVGTGGNTIYF.

This sequence joins TRBV7-9 and TRBJ2-3, with D perhaps matching TRBD1 (6 bases). CDR1 SEHNR and CDR2 FQNEAQ come from the germline V gene (reference sequence). Deletions cut 1 base from V and 4 bases from J, with 18 bases between. The CDR3 extends over 17 amino acids. CDR3 sequence: CASSLVGAASLADTQYF. The CDR3 DNA is TGTGCCAGCAGCTTAGTGGGGGCCGCTAGTCTCGCAGATACGCAGTATTTT.

The chain couples TRBV9 to TRBJ2-3; D remains ambiguous. V shed 3 bases and J shed 0 bases, with 8 bases lying between them. Germline V CDR1 and CDR2: SGDLS, YYNGEE. The CDR3 consists of 14 residues. This chain's CDR3 is CASSEPGSTDTQYF. In nucleotides, the CDR3 is TGTGCCAGCAGCGAACCCGGGAGCACAGATACGCAGTATTTT.

The chain links TRBV7-9 to TRBJ2-1; 9 nucleotides line up with TRBD1. Trimming cost V 8 bases and J 4 bases; bases outside gene matches: 9. Germline V gene data show CDR1 as SEHNR and CDR2 as FQNEAQ (reference sequence). The CDR3 consists of 15 residues. The DNA of the CDR3 is TGTGCCAGCTCATTTGGGACAGGGAGTTACAATGAGCAGTTCTTC. Its translation: CASSFGTGSYNEQFF.

Here the CDR3 DNA reads TGCGCCAGCAGCCCCGCGGGGCTTGGTTTCGATACGCAGTATTTT. Protein sequence: CASSPAGLGFDTQYF. This chain links TRBV4-1 with TRBJ2-3; perhaps TRBD2 as D (6 bases). This CDR3 contains 15 residues. Germline CDR1 is MGHRA and CDR2 is YSYEKL. V dropped 4 bases and J dropped 6 bases, with 17 bases sitting between them.

This chain connects TRBV30 to TRBJ1-1, with a tentative D call TRBD1 (6 bases). The V and J ends lost 3 bases and 0 bases respectively, with 8 bases between them. Per germline, CDR1 GTSNPN and CDR2 SVGIG (reference sequence). The CDR3 consists of 13 residues. The chain's CDR3 is CAWRDSLNTEAFF. The CDR3 coding sequence is TGTGCCTGGAGGGACAGCTTGAACACTGAAGCTTTCTTT. The whole variable domain, remainder taken from reference TRBV30 and TRBJ1-1, is SQTIHQWPATLVQPVGSPLSLECTVEGTSNPNLYWYRQAAGRGLQLLFYSVGIGQISSEVPQNLSASRPQDRQFILSSKKLLLSDSGFYLCAWRDSLNTEAFFGQGTRLTVV.

This chain joins TRBV29-1 and TRBJ1-5; maybe TRBD1 (5 bases). Germline V gene lookup returns CDR1 SQVTM and CDR2 ANQGSEA. The CDR3 totals 12 residues. Trimming shortened V by 4 bases and J by 6 bases, and 10 bases separated the two germline ends. This CDR3 is CSVGGVGQPQHF. The CDR3 DNA sequence: TGCAGCGTTGGGGGGGTCGGTCAGCCCCAGCATTTT. Full variable domain (remainder filled in from reference TRBV29-1 and TRBJ1-5): SAVISQKPSRDICQRGTSLTIQCQVDSQVTMMFWYRQQPGQSLTLIATANQGSEATYESGFVIDKFPISRPNLTFSTLTVSNMSPEDSSIYLCSVGGVGQPQHFGDGTRLSIL.

V is TRBV15 and J is TRBJ2-5, with D possibly matching TRBD2 (7 bases). Germline CDR1 is LNHNV and CDR2 is YYDKDF (reference sequence). This CDR3 has 14 amino acids. The V end was cut by 0 bases, the J end by 5 bases, with 10 bases between. CDR3 protein: CATSRDAGAETQYF. The DNA for the CDR3 is TGTGCCACCAGCAGAGATGCGGGGGCTGAGACCCAGTACTTC. Looking up the rest from reference TRBV15 and TRBJ2-5 gives the full variable domain: DAMVIQNPRYQVTQFGKPVTLSCSQTLNHNVMYWYQQKSSQAPKLLFHYYDKDFNNEADTPDNFQSRRPNTSFCFLDIRSPGLGDTAMYLCATSRDAGAETQYFGPGTRLLVL.

This chain uses TRBV18 with TRBJ2-7; 9 bases are shared with TRBD1. The length of the CDR3 is 15 residues. Germline CDR1 KGHSH, CDR2 LQKENI. Losses at the gene ends were 3 bases for V and 4 bases for J; bases not matched to a gene: 7. CDR3: CASSPDLGQGYEQYF. The CDR3 region has the DNA TGTGCCAGCTCACCTGATTTGGGACAGGGATACGAGCAGTACTTC.

The genes are TRBV27 and TRBJ2-1; D may be TRBD2 (6 bases). Trimming cost V 8 bases and J 9 bases, with 8 bases left between them. The germline V gene encodes CDR1 MNHEY and CDR2 SMNVEV (reference sequence). The CDR3 is 10 residues long. CDR3 loop: CASGGVEQFF. For the CDR3, the DNA is TGTGCCAGCGGAGGGGTTGAGCAGTTCTTC.

This chain connects TRBV27 to TRBJ2-7; 8 bases line up with TRBD2. This CDR3 contains 13 residues. With 2 bases clipped from V and 5 bases from J, the junction kept 2 bases outside the gene matches. Germline CDR1 is MNHEY and CDR2 is SMNVEV (reference sequence). This CDR3 reads CASSLTGGHEQYF. The CDR3 nucleotides are TGTGCCAGCAGTTTAACGGGGGGGCACGAGCAGTACTTC.

The gene calls are TRBV7-2 and TRBJ2-2, with TRBD1 matching over 7 bases. The CDR3 loop spans 15 amino acids. With 5 bases clipped from V and 5 bases from J, the junction kept 8 bases outside the gene matches. The germline V gene has CDR1 SGHTA and CDR2 FQGNSA. In DNA form, the CDR3 reads TGTGCCAGCAGCCCAACAGGGGTGTCAACCGGGGAGCTGTTTTTT. It yields the protein CASSPTGVSTGELFF.